The 18 T cell receptor beta chains below were found in one sample sequenced in a study of CD8+ T cells in alopecia areata. Extracted from the samples, RNA was reverse transcribed into cDNA to serve as the sequencing template. Only in-frame clones appear in the TCRdb table, and some are missing; sequencing was by immunoSEQ multiplex PCR. The sample has 150,000 to 200,000 clones, about 60% seen once; the top ten hold about 4.9%. Sequences were obtained from CD4+ T cells sorted from blood. The receptors come from a human donor in good health.

The chain uses TRBV5-1 and TRBJ2-4; a possible D gene is TRBD2 (6 bases). The CDR3 extends over 15 amino acids. Germline loops: CDR1 SGHRS, CDR2 YFSETQ. Trimming shortened V by 5 bases and J by 0 bases, and 12 bases separated the two germline ends. The CDR3 protein is CASSPEAGAKNIQYF. CDR3 DNA: TGCGCCAGCAGTCCCGAAGCGGGAGCCAAAAACATTCAGTACTTC.

The rearrangement uses TRBV29-1 and TRBJ1-2; 7 bases agree with TRBD1. Germline values: CDR1 SQVTM, CDR2 ANQGSEA. This CDR3 comprises 14 residues. V was clipped by 4 bases and J by 4 bases; unmatched bases: 9. In DNA, the CDR3 is TGCAGCGTTGGGAGCGCAGGGGGTGTCTATGGCTACACCTTC. Its translation: CSVGSAGGVYGYTF.

The rearrangement links TRBV5-1 to TRBJ2-7, with D possibly being TRBD1 (6 bases). With 3 bases removed from V and 5 bases from J, the gap between germline ends came to 12 bases. The germline CDR1 and CDR2 sequences are SGHRS and YFSETQ. The CDR3 loop spans 13 amino acids. Here the CDR3 DNA reads TGCGCCAGCAGCTATTCGACAGGTCACGAGCAGTACTTC. Amino acids: CASSYSTGHEQYF. The complete variable domain, with remaining parts taken from reference TRBV5-1 and TRBJ2-7, reads KAGVTQTPRYLIKTRGQQVTLSCSPISGHRSVSWYQQTPGQGLQFLFEYFSETQRNKGNFPGRFSGRQFSNSRSEMNVSTLELGDSALYLCASSYSTGHEQYFGPGTRLTVT.

This clone was seen repeatedly, ten times or more. The CDR3, as DNA: TGCAGCGTTTCGCGGGGTCCGGACACTGAAGCTTTCTTT. Amino acid sequence: CSVSRGPDTEAFF. The chain joins TRBV29-1 to TRBJ1-1; D unclear. Trimming removed 5 bases from V and 3 bases from J, with 13 bases in between. Germline V gene data show CDR1 as SQVTM and CDR2 as ANQGSEA. This CDR3 region has 13 residues.

The chain carries TRBV28 and TRBJ2-7; TRBD2 matches at 9 bases. The CDR3 is made up of 13 amino acids. J was trimmed by 7 bases and V by 7 bases; bases with no gene match: 8. Per the germline V gene, CDR1 is MDHEN and CDR2 is SYDVKM. CDR3 loop: CASTSGTGGEQYF. CDR3 DNA: TGTGCCAGCACTAGCGGGACGGGGGGGGAGCAGTACTTC.

This clone has just a few counts. The chain uses TRBV29-1 and TRBJ2-7, with D perhaps matching TRBD1 (6 bases). The germline CDR1 and CDR2 sequences are SQVTM and ANQGSEA. CDR3 length equals 11 residues. V was cut by 7 bases and J by 3 bases, with 10 bases left in between. CDR3 protein: CSGTVDYEQYF. Written as DNA, the CDR3 is TGCAGCGGGACAGTCGACTACGAGCAGTACTTC.

In its sample, this clone was seen a few times. The V and J genes are TRBV28 and TRBJ2-7, with a tentative D call TRBD1 (5 bases). This CDR3 is 13 amino acids long. Germline CDR1 MDHEN, CDR2 SYDVKM. V was shortened by 9 bases and J by 2 bases, with 14 bases between the two germline ends. CDR3 nucleotides: TGTGCCAGTAAGGGGATACAGACCTACGAGCAGTACTTC. This encodes CASKGIQTYEQYF.

The chain is built from TRBV14 and TRBJ1-1, with a possible D match to TRBD1 (6 bases). There are 14 residues in the CDR3. Trimming left V 0 bases short and J 4 bases short, with 9 bases between. The germline V gene encodes CDR1 SGHDN and CDR2 FVKESK. The CDR3 DNA reads as TGTGCCAGCAGCCAAGATTTCAGGGGCACTGAAGCTTTCTTT. Amino acid sequence: CASSQDFRGTEAFF.

V usage is TRBV29-1 and J usage is TRBJ2-3; TRBD2 agrees at 14 bases. The germline gives CDR1 SQVTM, CDR2 ANQGSEA. The CDR3 sequence is 15 residues long. Trimming took 7 bases from V and 6 from J; bases not matched to a gene: 9. CDR3 sequence (DNA): TGCAGCGCCGCCCACGGACTAGCGGGAGGCGATACGCAGTATTTT. It yields the protein CSAAHGLAGGDTQYF.

The chain combines TRBV28 with TRBJ2-7; D is uncertain. Germline CDR1 and CDR2: MDHEN and SYDVKM. The V end was cut by 5 bases, the J end by 6 bases, with 20 bases between. The CDR3 totals 15 residues. The CDR3: CASSPPGAQTGEQYF. CDR3 coding DNA: TGTGCCAGCAGTCCGCCGGGCGCGCAGACCGGCGAGCAGTACTTC.

This clone occurred a few times. The rearrangement joins TRBV11-2 to TRBJ2-5; D remains ambiguous. The ends were cut back, 1 base at V and 0 bases at J, with 18 bases in the middle. The CDR3 is made up of 18 amino acids. CDR1 and CDR2 from the germline V gene are SGHAT and FQNNGV. The CDR3 region is CASSLVLRDIPYQETQYF. Written as DNA, the CDR3 is TGTGCCAGCAGCTTAGTTCTTCGTGATATCCCGTACCAAGAGACCCAGTACTTC.

The chain has TRBV10-2 and TRBJ2-7; D is unresolved. The CDR3 extends over 10 amino acids. V shed 6 bases and J shed 5 bases, with 5 bases lying between them. Germline assignment: CDR1 WSHSY and CDR2 SAAADI. The CDR3 sequence is CASRGHEQYF. DNA for the CDR3: TGCGCCAGCAGGGGTCACGAGCAGTACTTC.

J is TRBJ1-2 and V is TRBV4-1; D possibly corresponds to TRBD1 (6 bases). Germline assignment: CDR1 MGHRA and CDR2 YSYEKL. The CDR3 contains 12 residues. V gave up 3 bases and J gave up 8 bases, with 10 bases separating them. For the CDR3, the DNA is TGCGCCAGCAGCCACGTTGGGGGCGGCTACACCTTC. This sequence encodes CASSHVGGGYTF.

The genes are TRBV2 and TRBJ1-1; 7 positions agree with TRBD1. The junction had 3 bases not matched to a gene; V was cut back by 5 bases and J by 0 bases. CDR3 length: 14 residues. Germline V gene sequence: CDR1 SNHLY, CDR2 FYNNEI. The CDR3 DNA reads as TGTGCCAGCAGTCGACAGGGAGTGAACACTGAAGCTTTCTTT. Residues: CASSRQGVNTEAFF.

This clone came up a few times. The chain carries TRBV29-1 and TRBJ2-2; D uncertain. The CDR3 covers 15 residues. V dropped 5 bases and J dropped 0 bases, with 13 bases sitting between them. The germline gives CDR1 SQVTM, CDR2 ANQGSEA. The CDR3 bases are TGCAGCGTTCGGGCGTCTCGCGCGAACACCGGGGAGCTGTTTTTT. This codes for CSVRASRANTGELFF.

The chain has TRBV9 and TRBJ2-7, with D hard to call. Between the trimmed V and J ends, which lost 4 bases and 4 bases, there was a span of 12 bases. The CDR3 runs to 13 residues. Per germline, CDR1 SGDLS and CDR2 YYNGEE. CDR3 in amino acids: CASSRSAEYEQYF. CDR3 nucleotide sequence: TGTGCCAGCAGCCGAAGTGCCGAGTACGAGCAGTACTTC.

This clone was counted a few times. V is TRBV28 and J is TRBJ2-1; D remains ambiguous. The germline CDR1 and CDR2 sequences are MDHEN and SYDVKM. V was clipped by 10 bases and J by 0 bases, with 13 bases between them. The CDR3 loop spans 14 amino acids. CDR3 in amino acids: CATLRFSSYNEQFF. The DNA for the CDR3 is TGTGCCACCCTGAGGTTTAGCTCCTACAATGAGCAGTTCTTC.

This clone was counted between two and nine times. The V call is TRBV5-1, the J call TRBJ2-5; either TRBD1 or TRBD2 may supply D (5 bases each). Deletions cut 0 bases from V and 7 bases from J, with 10 bases between. The length of the CDR3 is 13 residues. Germline-derived CDR1 and CDR2 are SGHRS and YFSETQ. The CDR3 sequence: CASSLGDGRTQYF. The CDR3 bases are TGCGCCAGCAGCTTGGGGGACGGGCGGACCCAGTACTTC.